The clone carrying this T cell receptor (beta chain) occurred a few times. Germline lookup yields CDR1 LNHDA and CDR2 SQIVND (reference sequence). The CDR3 is 16 residues long. The germline V and J ends were trimmed by 6 bases and 18 bases, with 30 bases remaining between them. These data come from a study of Graves' ophthalmopathy and Graves' hyperthyroidism. The study amplified TCR beta CDR3 regions using RNA transcripts. In the first round, RT-PCR was carried out with HTBI primers, and a multiplex PCR formed the second round. TCRdb ran MiXCR on the multiplex PCR reads and lists one entry per CDR3 protein. The table has approximately 380,000 distinct CDR3 sequences, roughly 21% seen once. Hyperthyroidism qualified as stable when ophthalmopathy did not develop within 18 months of follow-up.

The chain couples TRBV19 to TRBJ1-6; D ambiguous. The sequenced sample consisted of peripheral blood. The source is a woman between 18 and 29 years old with stable Graves' hyperthyroidism. CDR3 sequence reads: CASRISRTLKYSLHHF. For the CDR3, the DNA is TGTGCCAGTAGGATATCGAGGACTCTAAAATATTCACTCCACCACTTT. The entire variable domain, with the rest obtained from reference TRBV19 and TRBJ1-6, is as follows: DGGITQSPKYLFRKEGQNVTLSCEQNLNHDAMYWYRQDPGQGLRLIYYSQIVNDFQKGDIAEGYSVSREKKESFPLTVTSAQKNPTAFYLCASRISRTLKYSLHHFGNGTRLTVT.